These 28 T cell receptor beta chains share one sample of origin, sequenced in a study of identical twins. TCRdb recomputed calls from the 5' RACE reads with MiXCR, one row per CDR3 protein. The sample lists about 190,000 distinct CDR3 sequences; approximately 15% were seen once. These data were also filed under a second study, of T cells expressing NK-cell markers.

Specimen: CD8+ T cells sorted from blood. The receptors were sampled from a woman under 30 in good health.

This clonotype was observed a few times. The chain employs TRBV5-6 and TRBJ2-5; no firm D call. CDR1 is SGHDT, CDR2 YYEEEE, per germline. Trimming removed 2 bases from V and 5 bases from J, with 10 bases in between. CDR3 size: 13 residues. CDR3 region: CASSLGNVETQYF. Written as DNA, the CDR3 is TGTGCCAGCAGCTTAGGGAACGTCGAGACCCAGTACTTC.

The chain recombines TRBV3-1 with TRBJ2-7; D not certain. With 0 bases removed from V and 2 bases from J, the gap between germline ends came to 11 bases. The CDR3 runs 15 residues. Germline V CDR1 and CDR2: LGHDT, YNNKEL (reference sequence). The CDR3 here is CASSQDSDAAYEQYF. The DNA of the CDR3 is TGTGCCAGCAGCCAAGATTCGGACGCCGCCTACGAGCAGTACTTC.

The chain carries TRBV27 and TRBJ1-6; D is ambiguous. Per germline, CDR1 MNHEY and CDR2 SMNVEV (reference sequence). The CDR3 loop spans 14 amino acids. Trimming cost V 3 bases and J 7 bases, with 10 bases left between them. In nucleotides, the CDR3 is TGTGCCAGCAGTTTCGGGGTGTACAATTCACCCCTCCACTTT. It codes for CASSFGVYNSPLHF.

A few counts support this clonotype. V gene TRBV30 combines with J gene TRBJ2-7, with D perhaps matching TRBD2 (6 bases). The V gene's germline CDR1 is GTSNPN and CDR2 SVGIG (reference sequence). The CDR3 loop spans 11 amino acids. The CDR3 DNA reads TGTGCGGTGGACTACACGGGTGAGCAGTACTTC. Its translation is CAVDYTGEQYF.

A few counts support this clonotype. The chain couples TRBV2 to TRBJ2-7; D remains ambiguous. CDR1 is SNHLY and CDR2 is FYNNEI in the germline V gene. This CDR3 has 13 amino acids. V was clipped by 1 base and J by 3 bases, with 7 bases between them. The CDR3, as DNA: TGTGCCAGCAGTGAAGGGGGATACTACGAGCAGTACTTC. Translation: CASSEGGYYEQYF.

This clonotype was counted at least ten times. The CDR3 here is CASSPAGAGNEQFF. CDR3 in DNA: TGTGCCAGCAGCCCGGCGGGGGCGGGGAATGAGCAGTTCTTC. The gene calls are TRBV12-3 or TRBV12-4 and TRBJ2-1; D possibly corresponds to TRBD2 (7 bases). V lost 6 bases, J lost 7 bases, and 16 bases lay in between. This CDR3 region has 14 residues.

The V and J genes are TRBV6-1 and TRBJ2-1; perhaps TRBD1 as D (7 bases). Germline V gene data show CDR1 as MNHNS and CDR2 as SASEGT. V was shortened by 6 bases and J by 2 bases, with 14 bases between the two germline ends. CDR3 length: 15 residues. The CDR3 DNA sequence: TGTGCCAGCAGCCAACCCAGGGGGGCCTACAATGAGCAGTTCTTC. This sequence encodes CASSQPRGAYNEQFF.

The rearrangement joins TRBV11-2 to TRBJ2-1; the D gene is possibly TRBD2 (6 bases). The CDR3 consists of 15 residues. CDR1 is SGHAT and CDR2 is FQNNGV in the germline V gene. Trimming stripped 5 bases from V and 1 base from J, with 12 bases between. For the CDR3, the DNA is TGTGCCAGCAGCGTGGGACTGGGGTCCTACAATGAGCAGTTCTTC. Translated, it gives CASSVGLGSYNEQFF.

The chain carries TRBV12-5 and TRBJ2-3; D ambiguous. V was cut by 0 bases and J by 2 bases, with 12 bases left in between. The CDR3 has 16 amino acids. Germline V gene data show CDR1 as LGHNT and CDR2 as FRNRAP. The CDR3 here is CASGLVIRETTDTQYF. The CDR3 nucleotides read TGTGCTAGTGGTTTGGTAATTAGAGAAACCACAGATACGCAGTATTTT.

The V and J genes are TRBV6-2 or TRBV6-3 and TRBJ2-7; D remains unclear. This CDR3 comprises 14 residues. V was cut by 5 bases and J by 2 bases, with 13 bases left in between. CDR1 is MNHEY and CDR2 is SVGEGT in the germline V gene. The CDR3 DNA reads TGTGCCAGCAGTCCCAGGTTCTTAACCTACGAGCAGTACTTC. It specifies CASSPRFLTYEQYF.

This chain connects TRBV29-1 to TRBJ2-7; 10 bases map to TRBD1. Germline V gene lookup returns CDR1 SQVTM and CDR2 ANQGSEA. The CDR3 spans 14 residues. Germline trimming cut 4 bases from V and 3 bases from J; bases unmatched to any gene: 6. CDR3 sequence: CSVGGDRGGYEQYF. The CDR3 region has the DNA TGCAGCGTTGGAGGGGACAGGGGAGGCTACGAGCAGTACTTC.

This clonotype has a handful of counts. The chain recombines TRBV29-1 with TRBJ2-1, with D possibly TRBD1 on 6 matching bases. CDR1 SQVTM and CDR2 ANQGSEA come from the germline V gene. This CDR3 region has 15 residues. V shed 0 bases and J shed 7 bases, with 16 bases lying between them. The CDR3 DNA reads TGCAGCGTTGAAGAATACAGGGTTAGGGTTAATGAGCAGTTCTTC. This gives the protein CSVEEYRVRVNEQFF.

This clonotype has more than one count but fewer than ten. The chain joins TRBV11-2 to TRBJ1-2; D remains unclear. Trimming took 4 bases from V and 4 from J, leaving 13 bases between them. The CDR3 loop spans 14 amino acids. Per the germline V gene, CDR1 is SGHAT and CDR2 is FQNNGV. The CDR3 loop is CASSYPGDSYGYTF. CDR3 bases: TGTGCCAGCAGCTACCCCGGCGATTCCTATGGCTACACCTTC.

This clonotype was seen at least ten times. The V call is TRBV29-1, the J call TRBJ2-2; no reliable D call. The V gene's germline CDR1 is SQVTM and CDR2 ANQGSEA. CDR3 length equals 11 residues. V shed 5 bases and J shed 5 bases, with 6 bases lying between them. The CDR3 nucleotides read TGCAGCGTTACGCTAACCGGGGAGCTGTTTTTT. Translated: CSVTLTGELFF.

The gene calls are TRBV5-1 and TRBJ2-1; TRBD2 matches at 10 bases. Germline V CDR1 and CDR2: SGHRS, YFSETQ. The V and J ends lost 4 bases and 1 base, in that order; junction bases with no gene match: 5. The CDR3 has 16 amino acids. The CDR3 coding sequence is TGCGCCAGCAGCACGGGACTAGCGAGGTCCTACAATGAGCAGTTCTTC. The encoded protein is CASSTGLARSYNEQFF.

The V gene is TRBV13, the J gene TRBJ2-2; D unresolved. CDR3 length equals 13 residues. Germline V gives CDR1 PRHDT, CDR2 FYEKMQ (reference sequence). Trimming shortened V by 2 bases and J by 8 bases, and 9 bases separated the two germline ends. The CDR3 region is CASSLLIGGELFF. Here the CDR3 DNA reads TGTGCCAGCAGCTTACTAATAGGTGGGGAGCTGTTTTTT.

This clonotype has just a few counts. The chain has TRBV18 and TRBJ1-1; the D gene is possibly TRBD1 (5 bases). CDR3 length: 15 amino acids. The germline gives CDR1 KGHSH, CDR2 LQKENI. Deletions cut 3 bases from V and 1 base from J, with 12 bases between. The CDR3 region is CASSPSGGTNTEAFF. The CDR3 DNA is TGTGCCAGCTCACCGTCCGGGGGGACGAACACTGAAGCTTTCTTT.

The chain has TRBV5-1 and TRBJ2-7; weak D call: TRBD2 (5 bases). The CDR3 contains 14 residues. Germline V gives CDR1 SGHRS, CDR2 YFSETQ. V lost 4 bases to trimming and J lost 2 bases, with 13 bases between them. CDR3 DNA: TGCGCCAGCAGCGGCGGGTTTGGACCCTACGAGCAGTACTTC. This encodes CASSGGFGPYEQYF.

This clonotype has a handful of counts. This chain links TRBV5-6 with TRBJ1-3; no firm D call. This CDR3 has 14 amino acids. The V end was cut by 4 bases, the J end by 0 bases, with 8 bases between. CDR1 and CDR2 from the germline V gene are SGHDT and YYEEEE. The CDR3 here is CASSLGSSGNTIYF. The CDR3 coding sequence is TGTGCCAGCAGCCTGGGGAGCTCTGGAAACACCATATATTTT.

V gene TRBV6-6 combines with J gene TRBJ1-1; D uncertain. Trimming took off 8 bases at V and 7 bases at J, with 11 bases between the two ends. The CDR3 has 11 amino acids. Germline V gene sequence: CDR1 MNHNY, CDR2 SVGAGI (reference sequence). Written as DNA, the CDR3 is TGTGCCAGCCTAGTTACCAATGAAGCTTTCTTT. Its translation is CASLVTNEAFF.

The V call is TRBV25-1, the J call TRBJ1-2, with a tentative D call TRBD1 (5 bases). This CDR3 is built from 12 residues. CDR1 is MGHDK, CDR2 SYGVNS, per germline. With 3 bases removed from V and 8 bases from J, the gap between germline ends came to 10 bases. The CDR3 DNA sequence: TGTGCCAGCAGTGACTACAGGCGAGGCTACACCTTC. Residues: CASSDYRRGYTF.

This clonotype appeared a few times. The chain uses TRBV29-1 and TRBJ1-1; D not resolved. The V gene lost 5 bases and the J gene lost 8 bases, with 9 bases spanning the gap. CDR1 and CDR2 from the germline V gene are SQVTM and ANQGSEA. The CDR3 is 10 amino acids. CDR3 loop: CSVRGQEAFF. CDR3 in DNA: TGCAGCGTTCGAGGCCAGGAAGCTTTCTTT.

The V gene is TRBV27, the J gene TRBJ2-3, with a tentative D call TRBD1 (6 bases). Germline V gives CDR1 MNHEY, CDR2 SMNVEV (reference sequence). This CDR3 is built from 16 residues. Trimming removed 4 bases at V and 1 base at J, with 15 bases between. The DNA for the CDR3 is TGTGCCAGCAGTTCCCCAGGGACAACCCGCACAGATACGCAGTATTTT. Protein: CASSSPGTTRTDTQYF.

The sample holds a few counts of this clonotype. The chain carries TRBV9 and TRBJ2-1, with D possibly TRBD2 on 7 matching bases. The CDR3 consists of 15 residues. Germline loops: CDR1 SGDLS, CDR2 YYNGEE. Trimming removed 0 bases at V and 8 bases at J, with 15 bases between. The CDR3 DNA reads TGTGCCAGCAGCGTAGGTGGGAGGGACACTGATGAGCAGTTCTTC. Its protein is CASSVGGRDTDEQFF.

The sample holds a few counts of this clonotype. This chain joins TRBV6-1 and TRBJ2-1, with 7 bases aligning to TRBD1. This CDR3 spans 14 amino acids. CDR1 MNHNS and CDR2 SASEGT come from the germline V gene. V was pared by 5 bases and J by 4 bases, with 5 bases of the junction left unmatched. CDR3: CASSRQGSYNEQFF. CDR3 DNA: TGTGCCAGCAGTAGACAGGGCTCTTACAATGAGCAGTTCTTC.

This clonotype was observed at least ten times. The genes are TRBV18 and TRBJ2-7; the D gene is possibly TRBD2 (5 bases). This CDR3 region has 11 residues. From germline, CDR1 is KGHSH and CDR2 LQKENI. The ends were cut back, 8 bases at V and 4 bases at J, with 9 bases in the middle. The CDR3, as DNA: TGTGCCAGCAGTCCGGGGTACGAGCAGTACTTC. Residues: CASSPGYEQYF. Looking up the rest from reference TRBV18 and TRBJ2-7 gives the full variable domain: NAGVMQNPRHLVRRRGQEARLRCSPMKGHSHVYWYRQLPEEGLKFMVYLQKENIIDESGMPKERFSAEFPKEGPSILRIQQVVRGDSAAYFCASSPGYEQYFGPGTRLTVT.

The chain recombines TRBV6-1 with TRBJ2-7, with D tentatively TRBD1 or TRBD2 (5 bases each). The germline V and J ends were trimmed by 6 bases and 2 bases, with 11 bases remaining between them. The CDR3 consists of 13 residues. Germline CDR1 MNHNS, CDR2 SASEGT. Here the CDR3 DNA reads TGTGCCAGCAGCTGGGACGGGACCTACGAGCAGTACTTC. This encodes CASSWDGTYEQYF.

This clonotype was counted between two and nine times. This chain connects TRBV19 to TRBJ2-2; tentative D call: TRBD2 (6 bases). Trimming removed 3 bases at V and 5 bases at J, with 13 bases between. CDR1 is LNHDA, CDR2 SQIVND, per germline (reference sequence). The CDR3 is 15 amino acids. The CDR3 DNA reads TGTGCCAGTAGTATGGCAGGGAGCGGGACCGGGGAGCTGTTTTTT. Translation gives CASSMAGSGTGELFF. The variable domain in full, with the rest retrieved from reference TRBV19 and TRBJ2-2, is DGGITQSPKYLFRKEGQNVTLSCEQNLNHDAMYWYRQDPGQGLRLIYYSQIVNDFQKGDIAEGYSVSREKKESFPLTVTSAQKNPTAFYLCASSMAGSGTGELFFGEGSRLTVL.